Given below is one T cell receptor beta chain in context. The antigen is not known. These data are taken from a study of vaccination effects on CD4 cells after COVID-19. Study-level information: Subjects were given two BNT162b2 or mRNA-1273 vaccine doses. Sample collection from a couple of convalescent patients occurred 16 days and one week before vaccination.

This CDR3 has 13 residues. V dropped 3 bases and J dropped 6 bases, with 12 bases sitting between them. Germline values: CDR1 SGHAT, CDR2 FQNNGV. Clones were sequenced by immunoSEQ multiplex PCR, and TCRdb holds only the in-frame ones, with some missing. The sample records roughly 26,000 clones, more than 75% being singletons. Sequencing in the ViraFEST assay came after antigen-specific CD4+ T cells had been expanded with viral peptide pools, which were used to stimulate PBMC. Culture proceeded for 10 days, and CD4+ T cells were then isolated. From March to December 2020, the person had a SARS-CoV-2 infection that was confirmed by PCR. PBMC cultures contained some 2.1 million cells per well, 8.5 to 10 IU/ml IL-2 and around 9.3 ug/ml peptides.

The TCR comes from a human donor who had a prior SARS-CoV-2 infection. Sequences were derived from CD4+ T cells from PBMCs cultured with HCoV-NL63 spike peptides, sampled before COVID-19 vaccination. The chain uses TRBV11-2 and TRBJ2-7; D is possibly TRBD1 (5 bases). The CDR3 coding sequence is TGTGCCAGCAGCTTGGGGCTCTACGGCGAGCAGTACTTC. Its translation is CASSLGLYGEQYF.